This TCR beta chain stems from a study of cytotoxic CD8 clonotypes in ibrutinib-treated CLL. Across the study: Among the samples, the mean was approximately 250,000 productive templates and about 90,000 productive rearrangements.

This CDR3 contains 15 residues. Between the trimmed V and J ends, which lost 7 bases and 4 bases, there was a span of 20 bases. CDR1 is MNHEY and CDR2 is SMNVEV in the germline V gene (reference sequence). T cells were sequenced at a targeted depth of 1 in 200,000 to 1 in 1 million. Profiling relied on immunoSEQ multiplex PCR, and the TCRdb table lists in-frame clones only, not all of them. The sample lists almost 85,000 clones, approximately 86% seen once, with around 5% in the top ten. The sequence was obtained from a human donor with chronic lymphocytic leukemia. Sequenced here: PBMCs, sampled before ibrutinib treatment. The V call is TRBV27, the J call TRBJ2-7; D is uncertain. CDR3 amino acids: CASTPSGAFGYEQYF. In DNA, the CDR3 is TGTGCCAGCACGCCCTCAGGCGCTTTTGGATACGAGCAGTACTTC.